These 5 T cell receptor beta chains were sequenced from one sample in a study of cytomegalovirus exposure and HLA in healthy donors. The PCR employed 60 Vbeta primers together with 13 Jbeta primers. Data came from immunoSEQ multiplex PCR; TCRdb stores just in-frame clones and leaves some out. The sample has 100,000 to 150,000 clones, around 81% seen once; the top ten hold 0.55% to 0.75%. The specimen sequenced was PBMCs. These receptors were obtained from a man aged 18 to 30 in good health and CMV-seronegative.

This rearrangement joins TRBV19 to TRBJ2-4, with TRBD2 matching over 9 bases. The germline V gene encodes CDR1 LNHDA and CDR2 SQIVND (reference sequence). This CDR3 has 17 amino acids. The trim removed 5 bases at V and 6 bases at J, leaving 14 bases unmatched. CDR3 nucleotide sequence: TGTGCCAGTAGTGGGTCTAGCGGGGAGAGGGCTAGAAACATTCAGTACTTC. It specifies CASSGSSGERARNIQYF.

This clone was seen only a few times. The CDR3 is CASTAGEAGELFF. CDR3 in DNA: TGTGCCAGCACTGCGGGTGAAGCCGGGGAGCTGTTTTTT. The gene calls are TRBV6-4 and TRBJ2-2, with a weak D call TRBD2 (5 bases). Germline CDR1 and CDR2: MRHNA and SNTAGT. The V gene lost 7 bases and the J gene lost 6 bases, with 12 bases spanning the gap. The CDR3 loop spans 13 amino acids.

This chain uses TRBV7-6 with TRBJ1-4; perhaps TRBD1 as D (6 bases). Between the trimmed V and J ends, which lost 1 base and 7 bases, there was a span of 13 bases. Germline V CDR1 and CDR2: SGHVS, FNYEAQ. CDR3 length: 15 residues. The CDR3 region has the DNA TGTGCCAGCAGCTTAGTACAGGGTCATTTTGAAAAACTGTTTTTT. It is translated as CASSLVQGHFEKLFF.

The rearrangement links TRBV19 to TRBJ1-1; D uncertain. Per germline, CDR1 LNHDA and CDR2 SQIVND (reference sequence). The V end lost 8 bases, the J end lost 0 bases, and 7 bases lay between the germline ends. This CDR3 spans 12 amino acids. In DNA, the CDR3 is TGTGCCAGTGGTTACATGAACACTGAAGCTTTCTTT. Amino acids: CASGYMNTEAFF.

The CDR3 loop reads CASSVDQGVLDVLEGYTF. The CDR3 region has the DNA TGTGCCAGCAGCGTAGACCAGGGGGTGTTGGACGTTCTAGAGGGCTACACCTTC. The V call is TRBV9, the J call TRBJ1-2, with 7 positions matching TRBD1. V shed 0 bases and J 8 bases; nucleotides not matched to a gene: 19. Germline V CDR1 and CDR2: SGDLS, YYNGEE. CDR3 length: 18 amino acids.